The next 25 T cell receptor beta chains were all read from a single sample in a study of identical twins. From the 5' RACE reads, TCRdb called clonotypes with MiXCR, one entry per CDR3 protein. This table has approximately 600,000 distinct CDR3 sequences, around 7.4% appearing once. The same specimen was also included in a second study, on yellow fever vaccine responses in identical twins.

Sequencing was done on a sample of PBMCs. Receptors originate from a woman aged 18 to 35 in good health.

This clonotype appeared a few times. This chain links TRBV24-1 with TRBJ2-5; no clear D. CDR1 and CDR2 (germline): KGHDR, SFDVKD. This CDR3 has 13 amino acids. The ends were cut back, 0 bases at V and 4 bases at J, with 5 bases in the middle. The CDR3 loop is CATSDLSRETQYF. For the CDR3, the DNA is TGTGCCACCAGTGATTTGAGTCGAGAGACCCAGTACTTC.

This clonotype was found a few times. V gene TRBV20-1 combines with J gene TRBJ2-5, with 11 bases that match TRBD2. In germline, CDR1 is DFQATT, CDR2 SNEGSKA (reference sequence). This CDR3 is 16 amino acids long. The V segment lost 1 base and the J segment 5 bases; nucleotides outside the gene matches: 9. This CDR3 is CSARGGLAGVGETQYF. CDR3 nucleotide sequence: TGCAGTGCTAGAGGCGGACTAGCGGGTGTCGGGGAGACCCAGTACTTC.

On this clonotype itself: This sequence may be a read error, since a much larger clone differs from it by one base. The chain joins TRBV20-1 to TRBJ2-7; a weak D match, TRBD1 (5 bases). The germline gives CDR1 DFQATT, CDR2 SNEGSKA (reference sequence). The CDR3 is made up of 16 amino acids. CDR3 sequence reads: CCARDQSRDVPYEQYV. CDR3 coding DNA: TGCTGTGCTAGAGATCAGTCCAGGGATGTTCCCTACGAGCAGTACGTC.

The V call is TRBV20-1, the J call TRBJ2-1, with D perhaps matching TRBD1 or TRBD2 (6 bases each). The CDR3 has 15 amino acids. The V gene's germline CDR1 is DFQATT and CDR2 SNEGSKA (reference sequence). Trimming cost V 5 bases and J 3 bases, with 17 bases left between them. CDR3 in amino acids: CSAPSGAHVYNEQFF. Written as DNA, the CDR3 is TGCAGTGCTCCCTCGGGGGCGCATGTCTACAATGAGCAGTTCTTC.

The sample holds a few counts of this clonotype. The J gene is TRBJ2-1, the V gene TRBV9, with 8 bases aligning to TRBD1. The CDR3 length is 14 residues. Trimming cost V 2 bases and J 6 bases; bases outside gene matches: 4. Germline values: CDR1 SGDLS, CDR2 YYNGEE. CDR3 in amino acids: CASSVGQGLNEQFF. Here the CDR3 DNA reads TGTGCCAGCAGCGTTGGACAGGGTCTCAATGAGCAGTTCTTC.

This clonotype was detected ten times or more. The J gene is TRBJ1-6, the V gene TRBV3-1; D unclear. The V gene lost 3 bases and the J gene lost 9 bases, with 27 bases spanning the gap. The CDR3 is 19 amino acids. Germline V gene lookup returns CDR1 LGHDT and CDR2 YNNKEL (reference sequence). DNA of the CDR3: TGTGCCAGCAGCCAGAAGAGGCCAGAGAGCCGAAAATTTGGTTCACCCCTCCACTTT. Protein product: CASSQKRPESRKFGSPLHF. The variable domain in full, with the rest retrieved from reference TRBV3-1 and TRBJ1-6, is DTAVSQTPKYLVTQMGNDKSIKCEQNLGHDTMYWYKQDSKKFLKIMFSYNNKELIINETVPNRFSPKSPDKAHLNLHINSLELGDSAVYFCASSQKRPESRKFGSPLHFGNGTRLTVT.

This clonotype was detected many times. The rearrangement joins TRBV5-1 to TRBJ2-1; 9 bases match TRBD2. This CDR3 region has 16 residues. Germline loops: CDR1 SGHRS, CDR2 YFSETQ. The ends lost 1 base at V and 2 bases at J; junction bases unmatched: 4. As DNA, the CDR3 is TGCGCCAGCAGCTTGACCGCGGGAGGGCCCTACAATGAGCAGTTCTTC. Its translation is CASSLTAGGPYNEQFF.

This clonotype was seen at least ten times. The J gene is TRBJ2-5, the V gene TRBV10-3; D is perhaps TRBD2 (5 bases). Germline V CDR1 and CDR2: ENHRY, SYGVKD. The CDR3 covers 15 residues. Trimming stripped 4 bases from V and 1 base from J, with 13 bases between. The CDR3 coding sequence is TGTGCCATCAGTGCAAGCGGTGCCGCCCAAGAGACCCAGTACTTC. It translates to CAISASGAAQETQYF.

The chain carries TRBV4-2 and TRBJ2-2; TRBD1 is a possible D gene (6 bases). Looked up from germline, CDR1 is LGHNA and CDR2 is YNFKEQ. This CDR3 has 17 amino acids. Trimming took 0 bases from V and 3 from J, leaving 14 bases between them. CDR3 sequence (DNA): TGTGCCAGCAGCCAAGAAACTCCGGACAGTTACACCGGGGAGCTGTTTTTT. Residues: CASSQETPDSYTGELFF.

This clonotype occurred a few times. The J gene is TRBJ2-3, the V gene TRBV11-3, with D uncertain. The germline CDR1 and CDR2 sequences are SGHNT and YENEEA. The V and J ends lost 1 base and 0 bases respectively, with 5 bases between them. The length of the CDR3 is 14 residues. CDR3 nucleotides: TGTGCCAGCAGCTTAGTCCAGAGCACAGATACGCAGTATTTT. It translates to CASSLVQSTDTQYF. Based on the CDR3 plus reference TRBV11-3 and TRBJ2-3, the full variable domain is EAGVVQSPRYKIIEKKQPVAFWCNPISGHNTLYWYLQNLGQGPELLIRYENEEAVDDSQLPKDRFSAERLKGVDSTLKIQPAELGDSAVYLCASSLVQSTDTQYFGPGTRLTVL.

This clonotype was detected ten times or more. V is TRBV14 and J is TRBJ1-3; TRBD1 aligns across 9 bases. V shed 4 bases and J 0 bases; nucleotides not matched to a gene: 4. CDR1 and CDR2 (germline): SGHDN, FVKESK. This CDR3 comprises 16 residues. CDR3 nucleotides: TGTGCCAGCAGCCGGGACAGGGAAAGCTCTGGAAACACCATATATTTT. Protein product: CASSRDRESSGNTIYF. The entire variable domain, with the rest obtained from reference TRBV14 and TRBJ1-3, is as follows: EAGVTQFPSHSVIEKGQTVTLRCDPISGHDNLYWYRRVMGKEIKFLLHFVKESKQDESGMPNNRFLAERTGGTYSTLKVQPAELEDSGVYFCASSRDRESSGNTIYFGEGSWLTVV.

The gene calls are TRBV7-9 and TRBJ1-6; 7 bases line up with TRBD1. The CDR3 has 14 amino acids. Germline V gives CDR1 SEHNR, CDR2 FQNEAQ (reference sequence). Trimming took 9 bases from V and 7 from J; bases not matched to a gene: 9. DNA of the CDR3: TGTGCCAGTTGGACAGGAGAGGGGAATTCACCCCTCCACTTT. It translates to CASWTGEGNSPLHF.

The table lists this clonotype with many counts. The chain carries TRBV18 and TRBJ2-1, with TRBD2 matching 10 bases. The junction had 7 bases not matched to a gene; V was cut back by 6 bases and J by 8 bases. From germline, CDR1 is KGHSH and CDR2 LQKENI. CDR3 length equals 14 residues. The CDR3 DNA is TGTGCCAGCTCCCTAGGGACTAGCGACCATGAGCAGTTCTTC. Translated: CASSLGTSDHEQFF.

This clonotype occurred a few times. The chain recombines TRBV20-1 with TRBJ2-5; D gene unclear. Trimming took off 4 bases at V and 5 bases at J, with 11 bases between the two ends. The V gene's germline CDR1 is DFQATT and CDR2 SNEGSKA (reference sequence). There are 12 residues in the CDR3. CDR3 DNA: TGCAGTGCTATGCAAGGGATGGAGACCCAGTACTTC. This sequence encodes CSAMQGMETQYF.

This clonotype has just a few counts. The chain has TRBV5-6 and TRBJ2-5, with 10 bases identical to TRBD1. The V and J ends lost 3 bases and 2 bases, in that order; junction bases with no gene match: 4. CDR1 is SGHDT and CDR2 is YYEEEE in the germline V gene. This CDR3 is built from 15 residues. CDR3 sequence reads: CASSSRDRGQETQYF. The DNA for the CDR3 is TGTGCCAGCAGCTCGCGGGACAGGGGTCAAGAGACCCAGTACTTC.

This clonotype was counted only a few times. The chain couples TRBV5-1 to TRBJ2-1, with TRBD2 identical over 13 bases. CDR3 size: 16 residues. The germline CDR1 and CDR2 sequences are SGHRS and YFSETQ. Trimming removed 2 bases from V and 9 bases from J; junction bases left unmatched: 8. Here the CDR3 reads CASSFRLAGGGIEQFF. CDR3 nucleotide sequence: TGCGCCAGCAGCTTTAGACTAGCGGGGGGTGGAATTGAGCAGTTCTTC.

In its sample, this clonotype was seen a few times. V and J are TRBV5-1 and TRBJ2-3; D is perhaps TRBD1 (5 bases). CDR1 is SGHRS, CDR2 YFSETQ, per germline. V shed 5 bases and J shed 4 bases, with 14 bases lying between them. There are 14 residues in the CDR3. CDR3 residues: CASRLAQGADTQYF. Here the CDR3 DNA reads TGCGCCAGCAGGCTTGCCCAGGGCGCAGATACGCAGTATTTT.

This clonotype was seen repeatedly, ten times or more. This chain joins TRBV10-1 and TRBJ2-7, with 9 positions matching TRBD2. Trimming took 5 bases from V and 6 from J; bases not matched to a gene: 5. CDR1 is WNHNN and CDR2 is SYGVQD in the germline V gene (reference sequence). This CDR3 contains 13 residues. CDR3 amino acids: CASSNSGRVEQYF. DNA of the CDR3: TGCGCCAGCAGTAATAGCGGGAGAGTCGAGCAGTACTTC.

This clonotype was counted between two and nine times. V is TRBV27 and J is TRBJ1-1; TRBD1 is a possible D gene (5 bases). The CDR3 contains 14 residues. From germline, CDR1 is MNHEY and CDR2 SMNVEV (reference sequence). The germline V and J ends were trimmed by 5 bases and 4 bases, with 14 bases remaining between them. The CDR3 reads CASSRDVAATEAFF. CDR3 DNA sequence: TGTGCCAGCAGTAGGGACGTGGCGGCCACTGAAGCTTTCTTT.

This chain uses TRBV12-3 or TRBV12-4 with TRBJ1-2; D is unresolved. The CDR3 runs to 13 residues. V shed 1 base and J shed 8 bases, with 11 bases lying between them. CDR3 sequence: CASSLVMKGGYTF. The CDR3 DNA follows: TGTGCCAGCAGTTTAGTAATGAAAGGCGGCTACACCTTC.

The V and J genes are TRBV2 and TRBJ2-3; D is uncertain. V was shortened by 1 base and J by 4 bases, with 12 bases between the two germline ends. CDR3 length equals 15 residues. Germline V gene lookup returns CDR1 SNHLY and CDR2 FYNNEI. CDR3 in DNA: TGTGCCAGCAGTGAAGATCTTGGGTCCTCAGATACGCAGTATTTT. Translated, it gives CASSEDLGSSDTQYF.

In this sample, this clonotype turned up a few times. The chain joins TRBV5-1 to TRBJ1-2; the match to TRBD1 covers 9 bases. This CDR3 is built from 15 residues. The V gene end was trimmed by 4 bases and the J gene end by 4 bases; junction bases not matched to a gene: 8. The germline CDR1 and CDR2 sequences are SGHRS and YFSETQ. The CDR3 protein is CASSTGTGIIYGYTF. CDR3 sequence (DNA): TGCGCCAGCAGCACCGGGACAGGGATAATCTATGGCTACACCTTC.

This clonotype was seen a few times. The chain joins TRBV10-3 to TRBJ1-1; the D gene is possibly TRBD1 (5 bases). The CDR3 runs 14 residues. V lost 2 bases and J 5 bases, leaving 12 bases between the germline ends. Germline V gene data show CDR1 as ENHRY and CDR2 as SYGVKD. Written as DNA, the CDR3 is TGTGCCATCAGTGAGAGGCAGGGACTGACTGAAGCTTTCTTT. It is translated as CAISERQGLTEAFF.

The chain employs TRBV19 and TRBJ2-5, with D perhaps TRBD1 or TRBD2 (5 bases each). CDR3 length equals 15 residues. V lost 3 bases, J lost 10 bases, and 21 bases lay in between. Germline loops: CDR1 LNHDA, CDR2 SQIVND (reference sequence). CDR3 sequence reads: CASSMSGPTKWDQYF. Written as DNA, the CDR3 is TGTGCCAGTAGTATGTCGGGACCCACAAAATGGGACCAGTACTTC.

This clonotype has only a few counts. The genes are TRBV10-3 and TRBJ1-2; D not resolved. The CDR3 has 12 residues. The germline V gene has CDR1 ENHRY and CDR2 SYGVKD. V was shortened by 6 bases and J by 10 bases, with 15 bases between the two germline ends. The CDR3 sequence: CAISASDLVYTF. Here the CDR3 DNA reads TGTGCCATCAGCGCCTCGGACCTGGTCTACACCTTC.